Presented here are 17 T cell receptor beta chains from one specimen sequenced in a study of CD8 T cells in acute hepatitis C reinfection. This table comes from immunoSEQ multiplex PCR, and its TCRdb copy is limited to in-frame clones, with some not included. The profile shows tens of thousands of clones, approximately 83% of them singletons. Time point noted: naive CD8 control sorted from an acute-time-point sample. The sample taken for sequencing was naive CD8+ T cells from PBMCs. The source of these receptors is a woman between 18 and 29 years old who spontaneously cleared hepatitis C infection.

This clone appeared once. This chain connects TRBV11-2 to TRBJ2-5; 8 nucleotides agree with TRBD2. The ends lost 3 bases at V and 1 base at J; junction bases unmatched: 4. This CDR3 is 15 amino acids long. From germline, CDR1 is SGHAT and CDR2 FQNNGV. CDR3 in DNA: TGTGCCAGCAGCTTCTTAGCGGGACGCCAAGAGACCCAGTACTTC. Translated: CASSFLAGRQETQYF. Based on the CDR3 plus reference TRBV11-2 and TRBJ2-5, the full variable domain is EAGVAQSPRYKIIEKRQSVAFWCNPISGHATLYWYQQILGQGPKLLIQFQNNGVVDDSQLPKDRFSAERLKGVDSTLKIQPAKLEDSAVYLCASSFLAGRQETQYFGPGTRLLVL.

This chain connects TRBV6-6 to TRBJ1-3, with 10 bases aligning to TRBD1. The germline CDR1 and CDR2 sequences are MNHNY and SVGAGI (reference sequence). After removal of 2 bases from V and 6 bases from J, the junction contained 4 bases not matched to a gene. The CDR3 is 15 residues long. The CDR3 coding sequence is TGTGCCAGCAGTTACGGGACAGGGGTAGAAAACACCATATATTTT. As protein: CASSYGTGVENTIYF.

V usage is TRBV27 and J usage is TRBJ2-7; 11 bases are a match to TRBD1. The CDR3 length is 16 residues. Germline assignment: CDR1 MNHEY and CDR2 SMNVEV (reference sequence). J was trimmed by 4 bases and V by 8 bases; bases with no gene match: 13. The CDR3: CASGGVEGTGGYEQYF. The CDR3 DNA reads TGTGCCAGCGGTGGCGTGGAAGGGACAGGGGGTTACGAGCAGTACTTC.

The CDR3 nucleotides read TGCAGCGTAATTATACGGCTAGTCAATGAGCAGTTCTTC. Protein: CSVIIRLVNEQFF. The chain links TRBV29-1 to TRBJ2-1; D unclear. The CDR3 spans 13 residues. V lost 6 bases and J 6 bases, leaving 15 bases between the germline ends. Germline CDR1 reads SQVTM; CDR2 reads ANQGSEA.

The rearrangement links TRBV25-1 to TRBJ2-4; D possibly corresponds to TRBD2 (5 bases). The CDR3 consists of 17 residues. Germline V lookup: CDR1 MGHDK, CDR2 SYGVNS. Between the trimmed V and J ends, which lost 8 bases and 3 bases, there was a span of 23 bases. The CDR3 bases are TGTGCCAGCGTTTACTCCGCAGTCACGGCGGGCAAAAACATTCAGTACTTC. Protein: CASVYSAVTAGKNIQYF.

CDR3 sequence: CASSMEGGANEQFF. The CDR3 nucleotides are TGTGCCAGTAGTATGGAAGGTGGGGCCAATGAGCAGTTCTTC. The chain links TRBV19 to TRBJ2-1, with D tentatively TRBD1 (5 bases). The CDR3 consists of 14 residues. Germline V CDR1 and CDR2: LNHDA, SQIVND (reference sequence). V was clipped by 3 bases and J by 6 bases, with 12 bases between them. The full variable domain, completed using reference TRBV19 and TRBJ2-1, is DGGITQSPKYLFRKEGQNVTLSCEQNLNHDAMYWYRQDPGQGLRLIYYSQIVNDFQKGDIAEGYSVSREKKESFPLTVTSAQKNPTAFYLCASSMEGGANEQFFGPGTRLTVL.

CDR3 amino acids: CASSLESGSIDTQYF. The DNA for the CDR3 is TGTGCCAGCAGCTTAGAAAGCGGGAGTATAGATACGCAGTATTTT. The rearrangement joins TRBV11-2 to TRBJ2-3; the match to TRBD2 covers 8 bases. This CDR3 has 15 residues. With V trimmed by 0 bases and J by 5 bases, 4 bases remained unmatched. Germline CDR1 reads SGHAT; CDR2 reads FQNNGV. Based on the CDR3 plus reference TRBV11-2 and TRBJ2-3, the full variable domain is EAGVAQSPRYKIIEKRQSVAFWCNPISGHATLYWYQQILGQGPKLLIQFQNNGVVDDSQLPKDRFSAERLKGVDSTLKIQPAKLEDSAVYLCASSLESGSIDTQYFGPGTRLTVL.

The V call is TRBV27, the J call TRBJ2-1; TRBD1 matches at 7 bases. The CDR3 is 15 residues long. Germline assignment: CDR1 MNHEY and CDR2 SMNVEV (reference sequence). Trimming cost V 6 bases and J 0 bases; bases outside gene matches: 5. The CDR3 region has the DNA TGTGCCAGCAGACCGGGACAGAGCTCCTACAATGAGCAGTTCTTC. Encoded protein: CASRPGQSSYNEQFF.

The rearrangement joins TRBV5-1 to TRBJ2-2; 8 nucleotides line up with TRBD2. CDR1 SGHRS and CDR2 YFSETQ come from the germline V gene. CDR3 length equals 17 residues. V was clipped by 4 bases and J by 6 bases; unmatched bases: 14. CDR3 sequence: CASSGWMTSDSAGELFF. As DNA, the CDR3 is TGCGCCAGCAGCGGGTGGATGACTAGCGATAGCGCCGGGGAGCTGTTTTTT.

There are a few counts of this clone. CDR3 coding DNA: TGTGCCAGCAGTACTCTCAATGAGCAGTTCTTC. It codes for CASSTLNEQFF. The chain carries TRBV5-4 and TRBJ2-1; D not resolved. Germline V gene lookup returns CDR1 SGHNT and CDR2 YYREEE (reference sequence). With 5 bases removed from V and 6 bases from J, the gap between germline ends came to 6 bases. This CDR3 is built from 11 residues.

The rearrangement uses TRBV7-7 and TRBJ2-3; 8 bases align to TRBD2. The trim removed 5 bases at V and 4 bases at J, leaving 5 bases unmatched. Germline values: CDR1 SSHAT, CDR2 FNYEAQ (reference sequence). The CDR3 has 14 amino acids. The CDR3 reads CASSDGLASDTQYF. The CDR3 DNA reads TGTGCCAGCAGCGATGGACTAGCATCAGATACGCAGTATTTT. Filled out from reference TRBV7-7 and TRBJ2-3, the complete variable domain reads GAGVSQSPRYKVTKRGQDVTLRCDPISSHATLYWYQQALGQGPEFLTYFNYEAQPDKSGLPSDRFSAERPEGSISTLTIQRTEQRDSAMYRCASSDGLASDTQYFGPGTRLTVL.

The chain uses TRBV19 and TRBJ2-1, with TRBD2 matching over 10 bases. The germline V gene encodes CDR1 LNHDA and CDR2 SQIVND (reference sequence). Germline trimming cut 3 bases from V and 8 bases from J; bases unmatched to any gene: 7. The CDR3 runs 15 residues. For the CDR3, the DNA is TGTGCCAGTAGTATTCCTCTAGCGGGAGTTCATGAGCAGTTCTTC. Encoded protein: CASSIPLAGVHEQFF.

This chain joins TRBV7-9 and TRBJ1-4; D remains ambiguous. The CDR3 is 12 residues long. Germline V gene data show CDR1 as SEHNR and CDR2 as FQNEAQ (reference sequence). The V end lost 1 base, the J end lost 7 bases, and 4 bases lay between the germline ends. DNA of the CDR3: TGTGCCAGCAGCTTAGTGGGTGAAAAACTGTTTTTT. This sequence encodes CASSLVGEKLFF.

The chain has TRBV21-1 and TRBJ2-7; the D segment call TRBD2 is taken from the table without a DNA check. TRBV21-1 is a documented pseudogene. The CDR3 has 17 residues. CDR3 sequence: CASSRAPGLAKNYEQYF. The CDR3 DNA reads as TGTGCCAGCAGCAGAGCTCCGGGACTAGCGAAGAACTACGAGCAGTACTTC.

The V and J genes are TRBV13 and TRBJ2-1; 12 nucleotides match TRBD2. Germline V CDR1 and CDR2: PRHDT, FYEKMQ (reference sequence). The CDR3 extends over 17 amino acids. V gave up 5 bases and J gave up 8 bases; unmatched junction bases: 13. CDR3 residues: CASSPPGLAGQGYEQFF. The DNA of the CDR3 is TGTGCCAGCAGCCCTCCCGGACTAGCGGGACAAGGGTATGAGCAGTTCTTC.

The chain couples TRBV15 to TRBJ1-1, with a tentative D call TRBD1 (5 bases). Germline CDR1 reads LNHNV; CDR2 reads YYDKDF (reference sequence). The CDR3 has 15 amino acids. V was shortened by 5 bases and J by 5 bases, with 18 bases between the two germline ends. The CDR3 loop reads CATSGSGAGKTEAFF. The DNA for the CDR3 is TGTGCCACCAGCGGCTCCGGGGCAGGGAAGACTGAAGCTTTCTTT.

The rearrangement uses TRBV4-1 and TRBJ2-2, with D perhaps TRBD1 (5 bases). This CDR3 spans 11 amino acids. V lost 10 bases to trimming and J lost 7 bases, with 10 bases between them. Germline V lookup: CDR1 MGHRA, CDR2 YSYEKL. As DNA, the CDR3 is TGCGCCACAGGACAAGTCGGGGAGCTGTTTTTT. Protein: CATGQVGELFF.